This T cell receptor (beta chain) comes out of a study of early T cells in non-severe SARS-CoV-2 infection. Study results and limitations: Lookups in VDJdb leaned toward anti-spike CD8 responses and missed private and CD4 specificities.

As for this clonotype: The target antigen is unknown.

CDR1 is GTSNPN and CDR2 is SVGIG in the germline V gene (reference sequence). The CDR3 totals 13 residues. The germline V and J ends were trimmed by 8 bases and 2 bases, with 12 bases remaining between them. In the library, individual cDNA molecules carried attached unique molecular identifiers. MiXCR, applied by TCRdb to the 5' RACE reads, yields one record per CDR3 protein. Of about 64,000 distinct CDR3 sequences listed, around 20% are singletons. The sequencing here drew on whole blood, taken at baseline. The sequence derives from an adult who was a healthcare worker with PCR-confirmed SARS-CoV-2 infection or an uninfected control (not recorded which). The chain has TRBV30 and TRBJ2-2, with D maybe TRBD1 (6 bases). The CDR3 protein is CASRQENTGELFF. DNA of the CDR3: TGTGCCAGCCGACAGGAAAACACCGGGGAGCTGTTTTTT.